This T cell receptor (beta chain) is drawn from a study of response to subunit inactivated influenza vaccine. This clonotype came up a few times. One entry per CDR3 protein, called by TCRdb with MiXCR from the RT-PCR reads. The data contain about 500,000 distinct CDR3 sequences, around 7.7% of them singletons. Material: PBMCs from blood, obtained less than 25 months after vaccination. The sequence came from a man between 50 and 69 years old who received an inactivated influenza vaccine.

CDR3 in amino acids: CASSQVTGATNEKLFF. The CDR3 coding sequence is TGTGCCAGCAGCCAAGTAACAGGTGCAACTAATGAAAAACTGTTTTTT. The genes are TRBV4-2 and TRBJ1-4, with D possibly being TRBD1 (5 bases). Germline V CDR1 and CDR2: LGHNA, YNFKEQ. CDR3 length equals 16 residues. Trimming took 1 base from V and 0 from J, leaving 9 bases between them.